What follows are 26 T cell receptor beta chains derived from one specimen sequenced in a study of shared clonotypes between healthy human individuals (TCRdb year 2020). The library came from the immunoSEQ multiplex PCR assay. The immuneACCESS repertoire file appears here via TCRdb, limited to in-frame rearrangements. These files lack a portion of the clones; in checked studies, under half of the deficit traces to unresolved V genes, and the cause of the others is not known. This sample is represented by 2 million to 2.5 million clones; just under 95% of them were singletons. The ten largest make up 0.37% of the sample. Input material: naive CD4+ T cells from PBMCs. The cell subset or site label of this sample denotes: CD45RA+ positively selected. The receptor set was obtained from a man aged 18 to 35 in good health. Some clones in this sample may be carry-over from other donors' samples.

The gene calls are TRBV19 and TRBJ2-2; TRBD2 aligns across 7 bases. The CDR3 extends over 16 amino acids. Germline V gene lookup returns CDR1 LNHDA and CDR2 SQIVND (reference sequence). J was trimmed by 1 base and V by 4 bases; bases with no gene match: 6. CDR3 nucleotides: TGTGCCAGTAGTAAGTTTCCGGGAGGGAACACCGGGGAGCTGTTTTTT. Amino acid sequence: CASSKFPGGNTGELFF. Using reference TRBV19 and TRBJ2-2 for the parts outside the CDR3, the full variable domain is DGGITQSPKYLFRKEGQNVTLSCEQNLNHDAMYWYRQDPGQGLRLIYYSQIVNDFQKGDIAEGYSVSREKKESFPLTVTSAQKNPTAFYLCASSKFPGGNTGELFFGEGSRLTVL.

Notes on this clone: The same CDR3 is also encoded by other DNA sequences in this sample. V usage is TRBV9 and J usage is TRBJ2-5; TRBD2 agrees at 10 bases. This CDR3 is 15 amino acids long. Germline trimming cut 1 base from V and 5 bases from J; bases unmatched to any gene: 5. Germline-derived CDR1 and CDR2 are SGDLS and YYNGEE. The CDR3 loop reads CASSVSSGREETQYF. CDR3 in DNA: TGTGCCAGCAGCGTATCGAGCGGGAGGGAGGAGACCCAGTACTTC.

The CDR3 nucleotides are TGTGCCAGCAGCTTGTCAGGGGTACGGGATACGCAGTATTTT. As protein: CASSLSGVRDTQYF. The rearrangement joins TRBV5-6 to TRBJ2-3; TRBD1 might be the D (6 bases). The CDR3 covers 14 residues. The V end was cut by 1 base, the J end by 6 bases, with 12 bases between. CDR1 is SGHDT and CDR2 is YYEEEE in the germline V gene. Complete variable domain (other parts from reference TRBV5-6 and TRBJ2-3): DAGVTQSPTHLIKTRGQQVTLRCSPKSGHDTVSWYQQALGQGPQFIFQYYEEEERQRGNFPDRFSGHQFPNYSSELNVNALLLGDSALYLCASSLSGVRDTQYFGPGTRLTVL.

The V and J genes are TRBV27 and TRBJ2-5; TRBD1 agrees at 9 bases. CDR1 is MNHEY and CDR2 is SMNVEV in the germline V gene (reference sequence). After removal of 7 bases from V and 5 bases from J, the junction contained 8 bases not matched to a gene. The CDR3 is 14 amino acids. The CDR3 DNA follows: TGTGCCAGCACCGGGACAGGGTTGGGGGAGACCCAGTACTTC. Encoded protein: CASTGTGLGETQYF.

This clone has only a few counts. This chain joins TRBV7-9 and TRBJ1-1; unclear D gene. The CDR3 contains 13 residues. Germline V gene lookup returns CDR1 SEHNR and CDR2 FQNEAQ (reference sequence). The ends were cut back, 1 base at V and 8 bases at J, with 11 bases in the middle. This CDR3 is CASSLGRDREAFF. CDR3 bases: TGTGCCAGCAGCTTAGGTCGGGATCGGGAAGCTTTCTTT.

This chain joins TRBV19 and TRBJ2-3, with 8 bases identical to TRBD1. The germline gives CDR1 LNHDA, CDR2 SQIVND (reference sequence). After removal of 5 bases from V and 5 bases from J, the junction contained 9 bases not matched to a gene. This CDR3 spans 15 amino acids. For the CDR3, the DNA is TGTGCCAGTAGTCCCGGACAGGGAGCTTTAGATACGCAGTATTTT. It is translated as CASSPGQGALDTQYF.

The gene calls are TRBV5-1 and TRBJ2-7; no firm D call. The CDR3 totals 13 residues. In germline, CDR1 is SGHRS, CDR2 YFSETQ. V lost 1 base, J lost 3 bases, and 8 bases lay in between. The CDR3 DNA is TGCGCCAGCAGCTTGCGAGAGGACTACGAGCAGTACTTC. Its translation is CASSLREDYEQYF.

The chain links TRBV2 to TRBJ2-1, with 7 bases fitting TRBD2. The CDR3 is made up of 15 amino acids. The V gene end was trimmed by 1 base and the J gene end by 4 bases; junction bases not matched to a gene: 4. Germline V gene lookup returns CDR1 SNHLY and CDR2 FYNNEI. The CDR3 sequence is CASSEELAQYNEQFF. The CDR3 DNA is TGTGCCAGCAGTGAAGAACTAGCGCAATACAATGAGCAGTTCTTC.

As DNA, the CDR3 is TGTGCCAGCAGCTTTCCGAGCGGGACCTCCTACAATGAGCAGTTCTTC. Protein product: CASSFPSGTSYNEQFF. The rearrangement links TRBV7-3 to TRBJ2-1; 7 nucleotides match TRBD2. Germline CDR1 SGHTA, CDR2 FQGTGA. This CDR3 has 16 amino acids. V gave up 3 bases and J gave up 0 bases; unmatched junction bases: 5.

The CDR3 DNA follows: TGTGCCAGCAGCCCAGAGGGGGGAGTGTATGAGCAGTTCTTC. This codes for CASSPEGGVYEQFF. V is TRBV11-3 and J is TRBJ2-1; perhaps D is TRBD1 or TRBD2 (6 bases each). Germline V gene lookup returns CDR1 SGHNT and CDR2 YENEEA. The CDR3 runs to 14 residues. V was clipped by 5 bases and J by 8 bases, with 16 bases between them.

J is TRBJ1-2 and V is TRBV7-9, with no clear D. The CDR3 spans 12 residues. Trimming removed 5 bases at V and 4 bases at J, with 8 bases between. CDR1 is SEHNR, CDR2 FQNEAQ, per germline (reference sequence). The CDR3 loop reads CASSLNLYGYTF. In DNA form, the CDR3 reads TGTGCCAGCAGCCTTAACCTCTATGGCTACACCTTC.

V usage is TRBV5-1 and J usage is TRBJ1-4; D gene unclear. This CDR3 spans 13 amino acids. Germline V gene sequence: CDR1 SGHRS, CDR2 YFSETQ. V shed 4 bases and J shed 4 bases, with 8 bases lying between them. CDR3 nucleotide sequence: TGCGCCAGCAGCGCTCGAAGTAATGAAAAACTGTTTTTT. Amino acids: CASSARSNEKLFF.

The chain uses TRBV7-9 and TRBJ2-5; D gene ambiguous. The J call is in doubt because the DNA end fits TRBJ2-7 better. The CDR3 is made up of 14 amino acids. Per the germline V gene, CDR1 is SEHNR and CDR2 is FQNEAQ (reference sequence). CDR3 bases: TGTGCCAGCAGCTTAATGGGGAACTCCTACGAGCAGTACTTC. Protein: CASSLMGNSYEQYF.

CDR3 bases: TGTGCCAGCAGTATCCGGGACTTCTACGAGCAGTACTTC. Translation gives CASSIRDFYEQYF. The genes are TRBV6-1 and TRBJ2-7, with D possibly being TRBD2 (6 bases). Germline loops: CDR1 MNHNS, CDR2 SASEGT. This CDR3 is 13 amino acids long. Trimming shortened V by 5 bases and J by 3 bases, and 11 bases separated the two germline ends.

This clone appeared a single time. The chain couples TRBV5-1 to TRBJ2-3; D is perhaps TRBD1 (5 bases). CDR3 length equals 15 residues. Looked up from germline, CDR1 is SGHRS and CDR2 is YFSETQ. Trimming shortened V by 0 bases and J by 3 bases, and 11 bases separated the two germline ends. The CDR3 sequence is CASSLVPGITDTQYF. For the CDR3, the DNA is TGCGCCAGCAGCTTGGTTCCAGGGATAACAGATACGCAGTATTTT. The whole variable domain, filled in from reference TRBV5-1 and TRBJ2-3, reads KAGVTQTPRYLIKTRGQQVTLSCSPISGHRSVSWYQQTPGQGLQFLFEYFSETQRNKGNFPGRFSGRQFSNSRSEMNVSTLELGDSALYLCASSLVPGITDTQYFGPGTRLTVL.

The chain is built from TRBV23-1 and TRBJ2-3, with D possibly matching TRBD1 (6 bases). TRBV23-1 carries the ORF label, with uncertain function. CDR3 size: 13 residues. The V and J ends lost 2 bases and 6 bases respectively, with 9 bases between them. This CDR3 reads CASSQPRGDTQYF. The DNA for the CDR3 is TGCGCCAGCAGTCAACCCAGGGGTGATACGCAGTATTTT.

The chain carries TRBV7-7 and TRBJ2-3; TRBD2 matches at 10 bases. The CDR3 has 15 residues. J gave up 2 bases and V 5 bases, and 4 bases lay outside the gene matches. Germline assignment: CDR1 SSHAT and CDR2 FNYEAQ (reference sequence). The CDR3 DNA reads TGTGCCAGCAGCACAGGACTAGCGGACACAGATACGCAGTATTTT. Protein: CASSTGLADTDTQYF.

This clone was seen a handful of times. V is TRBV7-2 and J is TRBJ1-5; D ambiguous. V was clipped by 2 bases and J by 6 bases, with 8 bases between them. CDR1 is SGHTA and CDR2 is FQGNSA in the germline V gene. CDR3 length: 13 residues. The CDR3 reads CASSLRGSQPQHF. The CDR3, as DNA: TGTGCCAGCAGCTTACGGGGAAGTCAGCCCCAGCATTTT.

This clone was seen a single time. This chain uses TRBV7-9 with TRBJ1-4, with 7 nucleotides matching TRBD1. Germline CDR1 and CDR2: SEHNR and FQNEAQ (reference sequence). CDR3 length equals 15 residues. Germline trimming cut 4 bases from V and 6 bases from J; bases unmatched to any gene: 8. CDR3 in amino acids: CASSSTQGLHEKLFF. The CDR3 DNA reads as TGTGCCAGCAGCTCGACACAGGGGTTACATGAAAAACTGTTTTTT.

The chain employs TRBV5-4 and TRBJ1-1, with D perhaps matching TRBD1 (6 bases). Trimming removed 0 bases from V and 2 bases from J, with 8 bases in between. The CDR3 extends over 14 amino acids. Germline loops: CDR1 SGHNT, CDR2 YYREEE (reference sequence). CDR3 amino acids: CASSLGTANTEAFF. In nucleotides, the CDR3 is TGTGCCAGCAGCTTGGGGACAGCAAACACTGAAGCTTTCTTT. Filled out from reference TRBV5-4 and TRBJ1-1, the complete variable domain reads ETGVTQSPTHLIKTRGQQVTLRCSSQSGHNTVSWYQQALGQGPQFIFQYYREEENGRGNFPPRFSGLQFPNYSSELNVNALELDDSALYLCASSLGTANTEAFFGQGTRLTVV.

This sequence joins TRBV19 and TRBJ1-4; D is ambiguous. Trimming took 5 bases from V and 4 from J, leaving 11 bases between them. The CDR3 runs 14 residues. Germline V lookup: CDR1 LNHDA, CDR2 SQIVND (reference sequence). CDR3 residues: CASSLTVNNEKLFF. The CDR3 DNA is TGTGCCAGTAGTCTCACAGTGAATAATGAAAAACTGTTTTTT.

The DNA for the CDR3 is TGTGCCAGTAGGGGGACCGGGGAGCTGTTTTTT. This codes for CASRGTGELFF. The rearrangement links TRBV19 to TRBJ2-2; D call uncertain. CDR1 and CDR2 from the germline V gene are LNHDA and SQIVND (reference sequence). The ends were cut back, 6 bases at V and 5 bases at J, with 4 bases in the middle. This CDR3 has 11 amino acids.

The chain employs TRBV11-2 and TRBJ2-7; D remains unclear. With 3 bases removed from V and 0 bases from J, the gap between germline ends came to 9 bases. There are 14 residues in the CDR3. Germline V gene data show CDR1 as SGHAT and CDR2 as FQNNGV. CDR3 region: CASSLFSPSYEQYF. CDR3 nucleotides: TGTGCCAGCAGCTTGTTTTCACCCTCCTACGAGCAGTACTTC.

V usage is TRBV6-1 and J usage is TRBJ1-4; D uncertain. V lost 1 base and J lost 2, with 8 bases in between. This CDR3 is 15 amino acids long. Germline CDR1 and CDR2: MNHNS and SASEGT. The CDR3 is CASSEVRPTNEKLFF. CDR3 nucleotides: TGTGCCAGCAGTGAAGTCCGTCCCACTAATGAAAAACTGTTTTTT.

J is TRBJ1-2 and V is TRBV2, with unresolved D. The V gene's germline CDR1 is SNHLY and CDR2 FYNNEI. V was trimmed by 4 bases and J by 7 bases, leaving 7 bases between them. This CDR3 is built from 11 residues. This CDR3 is CASSGGTGYTF. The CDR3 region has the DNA TGTGCCAGCAGTGGAGGCACTGGCTACACCTTC.

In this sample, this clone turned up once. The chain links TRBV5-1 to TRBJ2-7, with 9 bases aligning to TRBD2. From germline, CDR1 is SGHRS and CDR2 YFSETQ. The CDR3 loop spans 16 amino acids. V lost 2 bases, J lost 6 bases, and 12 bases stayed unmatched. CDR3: CASSFIAGGPSIEQYF. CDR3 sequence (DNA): TGCGCCAGCAGCTTTATCGCGGGAGGGCCTAGCATCGAGCAGTACTTC.